This T cell receptor beta chain is drawn from a study of Ad26.COV2.S vaccination and SARS-CoV-2 variants (dated by TCRdb to the early 2020s). In terms of the full investigation: Vaccine-arm donors came from COV1001, a multicentre, randomized, double-blind, placebo-controlled phase I-IIa trial of Ad26.COV2.S in healthy adults. The specificity and breadth of SARS-CoV-2-reactive T cell receptors after Ad26.COV2.S vaccination were assessed by TCRbeta repertoire sequencing. Ad26.COV2.S was administered intramuscularly at 5 x 10^10 or 1 x 10^11 viral particles, either as a single shot or as two shots given 56 days apart. Participants in the trial were split at random into five groups of five each, receiving low-dose or high-dose Ad26.COV2.S once or twice, or else placebo on both occasions. The TCR-sequenced set comprised approximately 32 samples: approximately 19 Ad26.COV2.S vaccine recipients, 5 placebo recipients and 8 SARS-CoV-2 convalescent individuals. Blinding of investigators to trial group allocation was maintained during experiments and outcome assessment. What the study reported, not specific to this receptor: Substantial breadth of spike-specific CD8+ and CD4+ T cell responses was reported after vaccination. Ad26.COV2.S recipients had higher spike-specific TCR breadth than placebo recipients (P = 0.0014). Vaccine and placebo recipients had comparable non-spike TCR breadth, which fits with the vaccine containing only spike. Comparing responses between vaccine doses or regimens was not something the study was powered to do. According to the authors, total T cell responses may have been underestimated by the TCR breadth and depth analyses.

To note about this clone: The clone's antigen remains unknown. Base qualities are not provided; no much larger clone lies one nucleotide away.

According to the study, the label for this sample's treatment or condition signals: some 20 received Ad26.COV2.S at low or high dose, single or two shots; 5 received placebo; per-sample allocation not given. For vaccine and placebo recipients, repertoires were sequenced using samples collected on day 63 after the first injection. In Cohort 1b, fewer than 30 adults aged 18-55 years were enrolled at a single site in Boston, USA, between 29 July and 7 August 2020. Ad26.COV2.S was a replication-incompetent adenovirus type 26 vector that expressed a prefusion-stabilized SARS-CoV-2 spike protein derived from the original Wuhan strain. The junction shows trimming of 0 bases on V and 2 bases on J, and the gene matches do not reach 4 bases of it. The CDR3 holds 17 amino acids from the cysteine to the phenylalanine. Only the CDR3 portion is preserved as DNA: 51 bases, with reading frame beginning at the first base. From a lookup of the germline V gene, CDR1 and CDR2 are SGHTA and FQGNSA.

The immunoSEQ Assay was used to sequence TCRbeta CDR3 regions. After extraction, genomic DNA underwent amplification by bias-controlled multiplex PCR, followed by high-throughput sequencing. The paper's data handling went like this. To quantify the absolute abundance of every unique TCRbeta CDR3 region, sequences were collapsed and filtered. Usable DNA was measured by amplifying reference genes present in all nucleated cells, and TCRbeta template counts were normalized to that usable DNA to estimate T cell fraction. Repertoire TCRs were annotated as SARS-CoV-2-specific when V gene, CDR3 amino acid sequence and J gene were exactly matched to a known reactive TCR set. The reference SARS-CoV-2 TCR set came from MIRA and was filtered for enrichment in COVID-19-positive ImmuneCODE repertoires, removing public or cross-reactive TCRs. Using the MIRA antigens, annotated TCRs were further analysed by specific ORF or by position within an ORF. Breadth was defined as the number of annotated unique rearrangements divided by the total number of unique productive rearrangements, and depth was defined as the summed frequency of the annotated unique rearrangements. TCR breadth was compared between groups using two-sided Wilcoxon rank-sum tests. TCRdb re-hosts the immuneACCESS table, in-frame sequences only. Its copies lack some clones; in the studies checked, an unresolved V gene accounts for under half of them, and the cause for the rest is not known. V and J calls and clone size are copied from that table; D and trimming were computed from the DNA. This sample lists more than 300,000 clones; roughly 86% were detected once. Jointly, the top ten make up 1.9% of the sample.

This specimen consisted of peripheral blood, obtained in a trial of Ad26.COV2.S vaccine versus placebo. The TCR sequence derives from a person aged 18-60 years who received the Ad26.COV2.S COVID-19 vaccine or a placebo. Rearrangement joined TRBV7-2 to TRBJ2-3; TRBD1 lines up with 11 middle nucleotides. The nucleotide sequence reads TGTGCCAGCAGCTTAGCGGGACAGGGGGGATCCACAGATACGCAGTATTTT. Its coded protein is CASSLAGQGGSTDTQYF.